The next 31 T cell receptor beta chains were all read from a single sample in a study of cytomegalovirus exposure and HLA in healthy donors. Vbeta (60) and Jbeta (13) primers were used in the PCR. Some clones are missing from TCRdb's copy, which holds only in-frame ones; the method was immunoSEQ multiplex PCR. The table includes about 130,000 clones, over 70% detected once. The sample comprised PBMCs. The receptor set was obtained from a woman between 45 and 60 years old in good health and CMV-seronegative.

The chain joins TRBV11-2 to TRBJ2-1; TRBD2 aligns across 10 bases. J lost 7 bases, V lost 5 bases, and 11 bases had no gene match. There are 16 residues in the CDR3. Germline V CDR1 and CDR2: SGHAT, FQNNGV. CDR3 in DNA: TGTGCCAGCAGCGCCCAGGGAGCGGGAGGGTGGAATGAGCAGTTCTTC. Amino acids: CASSAQGAGGWNEQFF.

CDR3 protein: CASSLETGGNSPLHF. CDR3 in DNA: TGTGCCAGCAGCTTAGAGACAGGGGGTAATTCACCCCTCCACTTT. The V gene is TRBV7-9, the J gene TRBJ1-6; TRBD1 agrees at 9 bases. Looked up from germline, CDR1 is SEHNR and CDR2 is FQNEAQ (reference sequence). Unmatched junction bases numbered 1, after V lost 1 base and J lost 6 bases. CDR3 length: 15 amino acids.

This clone is a singleton in its sample. This chain connects TRBV6-5 to TRBJ1-1; D not certain. Germline CDR1 MNHEY, CDR2 SVGAGI. This CDR3 region has 14 residues. V was pared by 7 bases and J by 3 bases, with 15 bases between. The CDR3 is CASNSVEEHTEAFF. The CDR3, as DNA: TGTGCCAGCAACTCCGTCGAGGAACACACTGAAGCTTTCTTT.

The chain recombines TRBV15 with TRBJ1-3; D might be TRBD1 (5 bases). There are 18 residues in the CDR3. The V gene's germline CDR1 is LNHNV and CDR2 YYDKDF (reference sequence). V was cut by 0 bases and J by 0 bases, with 15 bases left in between. The CDR3 nucleotides read TGTGCCACCAGCAGAGATCCGCTGACAGCCAGCTCTGGAAACACCATATATTTT. Protein product: CATSRDPLTASSGNTIYF.

This sequence joins TRBV27 and TRBJ2-7; the match to TRBD2 covers 14 bases. V was clipped by 10 bases and J by 6 bases; unmatched bases: 2. This CDR3 comprises 12 residues. Germline V gene sequence: CDR1 MNHEY, CDR2 SMNVEV (reference sequence). The CDR3 DNA reads TGTGCCACGGGACTAGCGGGAGTCGAGCAGTACTTC. Amino acids: CATGLAGVEQYF.

This chain uses TRBV27 with TRBJ2-5; 12 nucleotides line up with TRBD2. The CDR3 is 16 amino acids. V trimming: 6 bases; J trimming: 5 bases; junction bases outside the gene matches: 10. Per the germline V gene, CDR1 is MNHEY and CDR2 is SMNVEV (reference sequence). The CDR3 region is CASRRLAGADWETQYF. CDR3 in DNA: TGTGCCAGCAGAAGACTAGCGGGAGCAGATTGGGAGACCCAGTACTTC.

This clone was seen more than once but under ten times. Written as DNA, the CDR3 is TGTGCCTCTCGGGGGGGCCGGAGGGAAAAACTGTTTTTT. Amino acid sequence: CASRGGRREKLFF. The chain is built from TRBV30 and TRBJ1-4, with D possibly being TRBD1 (6 bases). Trimming pared 7 bases from V and 8 bases from J, leaving 17 bases between. The CDR3 loop spans 13 amino acids. The V gene's germline CDR1 is GTSNPN and CDR2 SVGIG (reference sequence).

In regard to this clone: Mismatch with germline at one junction end may stem from a read error. This sequence joins TRBV5-1 and TRBJ2-2, with 15 bases matching TRBD2. The CDR3 contains 16 residues. Germline V gene data show CDR1 as SGHRS and CDR2 as YFSETQ. CDR3: CASSLGLAGGTGELFF. CDR3 coding DNA: TGCGCCAGCAGTTTGGGACTAGCGGGAGGCACCGGGGAGCTGTTTTTT.

This rearrangement joins TRBV14 to TRBJ2-1, with a weak D call TRBD2 (7 bases). Germline V gives CDR1 SGHDN, CDR2 FVKESK. This CDR3 has 13 residues. Trimming stripped 5 bases from V and 10 bases from J, with 15 bases between. The CDR3 sequence is CASSLEGGREQFF. The CDR3 DNA sequence: TGTGCCAGCAGCTTGGAGGGGGGGCGGGAGCAGTTCTTC.

The genes are TRBV10-2 and TRBJ1-5; TRBD1 matches 7 bases. Trimming cost V 5 bases and J 6 bases; bases outside gene matches: 7. Germline CDR1 and CDR2: WSHSY and SAAADI. CDR3 length: 14 amino acids. The CDR3 sequence is CASSWDSRTQPQHF. The DNA for the CDR3 is TGCGCCAGCAGTTGGGACAGCCGAACTCAGCCCCAGCATTTT.

The V gene is TRBV7-2, the J gene TRBJ1-1; D call uncertain. V was trimmed by 1 base and J by 7 bases, leaving 7 bases between them. Germline V gives CDR1 SGHTA, CDR2 FQGNSA. CDR3 length: 12 residues. Written as DNA, the CDR3 is TGTGCCAGCAGCTTAGGGGCGTATGAAGCTTTCTTT. It yields the protein CASSLGAYEAFF.

J is TRBJ1-1 and V is TRBV5-8; D is unclear. The CDR3 consists of 13 residues. V was pared by 1 base and J by 7 bases, with 11 bases between. CDR1 and CDR2 from the germline V gene are SGHTS and YDEGEE. CDR3: CASSLFYGGEAFF. In DNA form, the CDR3 reads TGTGCCAGCAGCTTGTTTTATGGCGGTGAAGCTTTCTTT.

This chain uses TRBV5-1 with TRBJ2-3; the match to TRBD1 covers 7 bases. CDR1 is SGHRS, CDR2 YFSETQ, per germline. V lost 0 bases and J lost 11; bases outside the gene matches: 9. The CDR3 consists of 14 residues. The CDR3 spells CASSLEGANNMQYF. The CDR3 nucleotides are TGCGCCAGCAGCTTGGAGGGGGCAAATAATATGCAGTATTTT.

The gene calls are TRBV4-1 and TRBJ2-5; TRBD2 agrees at 10 bases. J lost 2 bases, V lost 6 bases, and 9 bases had no gene match. The CDR3 is made up of 16 amino acids. Germline CDR1 and CDR2: MGHRA and YSYEKL. CDR3 in DNA: TGCGCCAGCAGTTCCTACAGCGGGAGGGGGCAAGAGACCCAGTACTTC. This sequence encodes CASSSYSGRGQETQYF.

This clone occurred a few times. At one end the junction does not follow the germline gene, possibly because of a read error. CDR3 DNA sequence: TGTGCCAGCAAGACAGGGTGGGGGAACGCCGGGGAGCTGTTTTTT. This gives the protein CASKTGWGNAGELFF. The gene calls are TRBV6-5 and TRBJ2-2; the match to TRBD1 covers 7 bases. CDR1 and CDR2 from the germline V gene are MNHEY and SVGAGI. The CDR3 consists of 15 residues.

The table lists this clone with a count of one. The chain has TRBV5-1 and TRBJ1-4; 8 bases map to TRBD1. CDR3 size: 16 residues. CDR1 and CDR2 from the germline V gene are SGHRS and YFSETQ. The junction had 5 bases not matched to a gene; V was cut back by 4 bases and J by 0 bases. CDR3 in DNA: TGCGCCAGCAGCCTCGGGACAGGAGCAACTAATGAAAAACTGTTTTTT. It is translated as CASSLGTGATNEKLFF.

The chain employs TRBV6-1 and TRBJ2-5, with D maybe TRBD2 (5 bases). The assigned J gene may be wrong: the sequence end matches TRBJ2-7 better. This CDR3 has 15 amino acids. CDR1 MNHNS and CDR2 SASEGT come from the germline V gene. The CDR3 is CASSTTGLPYYEQYF. CDR3 DNA: TGTGCCAGCAGCACCACCGGACTGCCTTACTACGAGCAGTACTTC.

This chain uses TRBV7-8 with TRBJ1-5; possible D gene TRBD1, 6 bases. V was shortened by 2 bases and J by 6 bases, with 17 bases between the two germline ends. From germline, CDR1 is SGHVS and CDR2 FQNEAQ. CDR3 length: 16 residues. The CDR3 sequence: CASSLIEQGGSQPQHF. The DNA of the CDR3 is TGTGCCAGCAGCTTAATAGAACAGGGAGGGAGTCAGCCCCAGCATTTT.

This clone has a handful of counts. V gene TRBV30 combines with J gene TRBJ1-2; 7 bases line up with TRBD1. The ends lost 0 bases at V and 8 bases at J; junction bases unmatched: 3. CDR3 size: 12 residues. CDR1 and CDR2 (germline): GTSNPN, SVGIG (reference sequence). The CDR3 DNA reads TGTGCCTGGAGTGTCCGGACAGGAGGCTACACCTTC. This codes for CAWSVRTGGYTF.

The chain couples TRBV7-2 to TRBJ2-7; possible D gene TRBD1, 6 bases. The length of the CDR3 is 16 residues. The germline V and J ends were trimmed by 5 bases and 3 bases, with 20 bases remaining between them. Per the germline V gene, CDR1 is SGHTA and CDR2 is FQGNSA. The CDR3 region is CASSNYGRGGFYEQYF. The CDR3 region has the DNA TGTGCCAGCAGCAATTACGGCAGGGGCGGATTCTACGAGCAGTACTTC. Based on the CDR3 plus reference TRBV7-2 and TRBJ2-7, the full variable domain is GAGVSQSPSNKVTEKGKDVELRCDPISGHTALYWYRQSLGQGLEFLIYFQGNSAPDKSGLPSDRFSAERTGGSVSTLTIQRTQQEDSAVYLCASSNYGRGGFYEQYFGPGTRLTVT.

The chain combines TRBV7-9 with TRBJ1-4, with 7 nucleotides matching TRBD1. With 1 base clipped from V and 7 bases from J, the junction kept 3 bases outside the gene matches. The CDR3 loop spans 14 amino acids. The germline CDR1 and CDR2 sequences are SEHNR and FQNEAQ (reference sequence). The CDR3 coding sequence is TGTGCCAGCAGCTTAGAAGGGGGCGGTGAAAAACTGTTTTTT. This gives the protein CASSLEGGGEKLFF.

This clone was found once. At one of its ends the junction is not consistent with the germline gene, which may arise from a read error. The V and J genes are TRBV4-1 and TRBJ1-6, with D possibly being TRBD1 (6 bases). This CDR3 has 13 amino acids. In germline, CDR1 is MGHRA, CDR2 YSYEKL. This CDR3 is CTSSQIGGSPLHF. In nucleotides, the CDR3 is TGCACCAGCAGCCAAATTGGGGGCTCACCCCTCCACTTT.

This clone was observed a few times. In DNA, the CDR3 is TGTGCCAGCAGTTTATCGGGGGGGGGAGAGACCCAGTACTTC. It encodes CASSLSGGGETQYF. This chain connects TRBV27 to TRBJ2-5; 7 nucleotides agree with TRBD2. V lost 0 bases and J lost 4; bases outside the gene matches: 2. The germline V gene has CDR1 MNHEY and CDR2 SMNVEV (reference sequence). This CDR3 region has 14 residues.

The chain links TRBV12-2 to TRBJ2-2; the listed D gene, TRBD2, was not tested against the DNA. TRBV12-2 is given as a pseudogene. The CDR3 is 14 residues long. The CDR3 loop is CASRLVRVTGELFF. For the CDR3, the DNA is TGTGCAAGTCGCTTAGTTCGAGTCACCGGGGAGCTGTTTTTT.

This clone has just a few counts. This chain links TRBV18 with TRBJ2-1; 10 nucleotides line up with TRBD2. This CDR3 spans 16 amino acids. V was clipped by 3 bases and J by 6 bases; unmatched bases: 8. Looked up from germline, CDR1 is KGHSH and CDR2 is LQKENI. The CDR3 DNA reads as TGTGCCAGCTCACCCGTAACGGGACTAGCGAGCAATGAGCAGTTCTTC. Encoded protein: CASSPVTGLASNEQFF.

The chain uses TRBV5-6 and TRBJ1-1, with 7 bases that match TRBD1. Per germline, CDR1 SGHDT and CDR2 YYEEEE. Germline trimming cut 1 base from V and 1 base from J; bases unmatched to any gene: 1. The CDR3 extends over 14 amino acids. The CDR3 region is CASSLWDRNTEAFF. CDR3 DNA sequence: TGTGCCAGCAGCTTGTGGGACAGGAACACTGAAGCTTTCTTT. The full variable domain, its missing parts supplied by reference TRBV5-6 and TRBJ1-1, is DAGVTQSPTHLIKTRGQQVTLRCSPKSGHDTVSWYQQALGQGPQFIFQYYEEEERQRGNFPDRFSGHQFPNYSSELNVNALLLGDSALYLCASSLWDRNTEAFFGQGTRLTVV.

CDR3 DNA: TGTGCCAGCAGCTTAGCGTATGCGGCGAACGAGCAGTACTTC. Translating it yields CASSLAYAANEQYF. The J gene is TRBJ2-7, the V gene TRBV7-9; D not certain. CDR3 length: 14 residues. V was cut by 0 bases and J by 5 bases, with 11 bases left in between. Germline CDR1 and CDR2: SEHNR and FQNEAQ (reference sequence). The whole variable domain, remainder taken from reference TRBV7-9 and TRBJ2-7, is DTGVSQNPRHKITKRGQNVTFRCDPISEHNRLYWYRQTLGQGPEFLTYFQNEAQLEKSRLLSDRFSAERPKGSFSTLEIQRTEQGDSAMYLCASSLAYAANEQYFGPGTRLTVT.

The rearrangement joins TRBV5-4 to TRBJ1-1; D remains unclear. The CDR3 sequence is 13 residues long. Trimming shortened V by 6 bases and J by 1 base, and 10 bases separated the two germline ends. Germline CDR1 is SGHNT and CDR2 is YYREEE (reference sequence). DNA of the CDR3: TGTGCCAGCACTTGGGCAGCGAACACTGAAGCTTTCTTT. This gives the protein CASTWAANTEAFF.

V and J are TRBV25-1 and TRBJ2-7; 7 bases are a match to TRBD1. This CDR3 is 15 amino acids long. V lost 4 bases to trimming and J lost 0 bases; unmatched junction nucleotides: 6. CDR1 is MGHDK, CDR2 SYGVNS, per germline. CDR3 in amino acids: CASSGTTGSSYEQYF. As DNA, the CDR3 is TGTGCCAGCAGTGGGACGACAGGGAGCTCCTACGAGCAGTACTTC.

The rearrangement joins TRBV6-5 to TRBJ1-5; D may be TRBD1 (5 bases). Germline CDR1 is MNHEY and CDR2 is SVGAGI. The CDR3 loop spans 13 amino acids. CDR3 amino acids: CGGGTYSNQPQHF. In DNA form, the CDR3 reads TGTGGGGGGGGTACATATAGCAATCAGCCCCAGCATTTT.

The J gene is TRBJ2-1, the V gene TRBV2, with D maybe TRBD2 (6 bases). The V gene lost 6 bases and the J gene lost 2 bases, with 17 bases spanning the gap. The germline V gene encodes CDR1 SNHLY and CDR2 FYNNEI. This CDR3 is built from 16 residues. The CDR3 nucleotides are TGTGCCAGCAGCCGACGCGGGGCAGCTCCCTACAATGAGCAGTTCTTC. It translates to CASSRRGAAPYNEQFF.